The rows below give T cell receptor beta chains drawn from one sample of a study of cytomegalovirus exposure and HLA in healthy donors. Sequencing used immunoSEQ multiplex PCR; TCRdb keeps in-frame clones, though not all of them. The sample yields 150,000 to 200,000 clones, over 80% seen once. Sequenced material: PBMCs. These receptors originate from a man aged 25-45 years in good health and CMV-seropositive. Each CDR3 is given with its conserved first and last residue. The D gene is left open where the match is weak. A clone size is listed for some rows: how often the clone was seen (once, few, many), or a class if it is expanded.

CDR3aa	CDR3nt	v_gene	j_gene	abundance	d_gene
CASSIPSGARRETQYF	TGTGCCAGCAGCATCCCTAGCGGGGCCCGACGGGAGACCCAGTACTTC	TRBV6-6	TRBJ2-5	few	TRBD2
CASSLVAGGLNTEAFF	TGTGCCAGCAGCTTAGTGGCAGGGGGATTGAACACTGAAGCTTTCTTT	TRBV11-2	TRBJ1-1	-	TRBD1
CASSWGQGNYGYTF	TGTGCCAGCAGCTGGGGACAGGGCAACTATGGCTACACCTTC	TRBV7-9	TRBJ1-2	-	TRBD1
CASSLSGQYEQYF	TGTGCCAGCAGTTTATCGGGGCAGTACGAGCAGTACTTC	TRBV27	TRBJ2-7	-	-
CASSQDRLNYGYTF	TGTGCCAGCAGCCAAGACAGGTTAAACTATGGCTACACCTTC	TRBV14	TRBJ1-2	-	-
CASRQRQQYF	TGTGCCAGCAGGCAGCGGCAGCAGTACTTC	TRBV2	TRBJ2-7	-	-
CSGTGTGDEQFF	TGCAGCGGGACCGGGACAGGGGATGAGCAGTTCTTC	TRBV29-1	TRBJ2-1	-	TRBD1
CASSLGGSSYEQYF	TGTGCCAGCAGCTTGGGCGGATCATCCTACGAGCAGTACTTC	TRBV5-6	TRBJ2-7	-	-
CASSHRPGQSSYNSPLHF	TGTGCCAGCAGCCACCGACCGGGACAGAGCTCCTATAATTCACCCCTCCACTTT	TRBV27	TRBJ1-6	-	TRBD1
CASSRDRGTDTQYF	TGTGCCAGCTCACGGGACAGGGGCACAGATACGCAGTATTTT	TRBV18	TRBJ2-3	-	TRBD1
CASSGSVGQGNTEAFF	TGTGCCAGCAGTGGGTCGGTTGGACAGGGCAACACTGAAGCTTTCTTT	TRBV2	TRBJ1-1	-	TRBD1
CASSTLKAGFEGYTF	TGTGCCAGTAGTACCTTAAAGGCGGGATTCGAGGGCTACACCTTC	TRBV19	TRBJ1-2	-	-
CASSLELFSGGREQYF	TGTGCCAGCAGCTTGGAACTGTTTAGCGGGGGGAGAGAGCAGTACTTC	TRBV5-4	TRBJ2-7	-	TRBD2
CASSQDGIAGAYQETQYF	TGTGCCAGCAGCCAAGATGGAATAGCGGGGGCGTACCAAGAGACCCAGTACTTC	TRBV14	TRBJ2-5	few	TRBD2
CASSYKGGGTGELFF	TGTGCCAGCAGTTACAAAGGGGGTGGCACCGGGGAGCTGTTTTTT	TRBV6-5	TRBJ2-2	-	-
CASSLYRGGETQYF	TGTGCCAGCAGTTTATACAGGGGGGGAGAGACCCAGTACTTC	TRBV27	TRBJ2-5	-	-
CASSPSKGTGPYEQYF	TGTGCCAGCTCACCAAGCAAGGGGACAGGACCCTACGAGCAGTACTTC	TRBV18	TRBJ2-7	-	TRBD1
CAISGPGLGYEQYF	TGTGCCATCAGTGGACCGGGACTAGGTTACGAGCAGTACTTC	TRBV10-3	TRBJ2-7	-	TRBD2
CASSPRDRGYSGANVLTF	TGTGCCAGCAGCCCCCGGGACAGGGGCTACTCTGGGGCCAACGTCCTGACTTTC	TRBV5-5	TRBJ2-6	-	TRBD1
CASGPPTAYNEQFF	TGTGCTAGTGGCCCCCCGACAGCTTACAATGAGCAGTTCTTC	TRBV12-5	TRBJ2-1	-	-
CAISGRDRPYEQYF	TGTGCCATCAGTGGCCGGGACAGACCCTACGAGCAGTACTTC	TRBV10-3	TRBJ2-7	once	TRBD1
CARSSEAGKQFF	TGTGCCAGAAGCTCAGAAGCGGGAAAGCAGTTCTTC	TRBV5-3	TRBJ2-1	-	TRBD2
CASRSGQGGNQPQHF	TGTGCCAGCAGGTCGGGACAGGGGGGCAATCAGCCCCAGCATTTT	TRBV5-4	TRBJ1-5	few	TRBD1
CASSQDELAGGLETQYF	TGCGCCAGCAGCCAAGATGAGCTAGCGGGGGGGCTTGAGACCCAGTACTTC	TRBV4-1	TRBJ2-5	-	TRBD2
CASSSSGGVYNEQFF	TGTGCCAGCAGCTCCTCGGGGGGGGTCTACAATGAGCAGTTCTTC	TRBV5-8	TRBJ2-1	-	TRBD2
CASSPPGQYNSPLHF	TGTGCCAGCTCACCACCGGGACAGTATAATTCACCCCTCCACTTT	TRBV18	TRBJ1-6	-	TRBD1
CASQPGLAGNTGELFF	TGCGCCAGCCAACCGGGACTAGCGGGTAACACCGGGGAGCTGTTTTTT	TRBV5-1	TRBJ2-2	-	TRBD2
CASSSFGQGEETQYF	TGTGCCAGCAGCTCTTTCGGACAGGGGGAAGAGACCCAGTACTTC	TRBV7-8	TRBJ2-5	-	TRBD1
CASSQVGVGTGDRQYF	TGCGCCAGCAGCCAAGTCGGCGTCGGGACAGGGGATCGGCAGTACTTC	TRBV4-1	TRBJ2-7	-	TRBD1
CSAGDSYGYTF	TGCAGCGCAGGGGATAGCTATGGCTACACCTTC	TRBV29-1	TRBJ1-2	-	-
CASTNRDRARDTQYF	TGCGCCAGCACCAACCGGGACAGGGCTCGAGATACGCAGTATTTT	TRBV4-1	TRBJ2-3	-	TRBD1
CASSLASGTGELFF	TGTGCCAGCAGCTTAGCTAGCGGGACCGGGGAGCTGTTTTTT	TRBV7-9	TRBJ2-2	-	TRBD2
CASTLLSDRPWGMNTEAFF	TGCGCCAGCACCTTACTTTCGGACAGGCCATGGGGAATGAACACTGAAGCTTTCTTT	TRBV5-1	TRBJ1-1	-	TRBD1
CAWSVGLAGQETQYF	TGTGCCTGGAGTGTAGGTCTAGCGGGGCAAGAGACCCAGTACTTC	TRBV30	TRBJ2-5	-	TRBD2
CASSLGSSARGSGNTIYF	TGTGCCAGCAGCTTAGGTAGTTCGGCCAGGGGTTCTGGAAACACCATATATTTT	TRBV7-2	TRBJ1-3	-	-
CASSKEGTYYEQYF	TGTGCCAGCAGCAAGGAGGGGACTTACTACGAGCAGTACTTC	TRBV9	TRBJ2-7	few	-
CASSPTGQGGMETQYF	TGTGCCAGCAGCCCGACCGGACAGGGAGGTATGGAGACCCAGTACTTC	TRBV5-4	TRBJ2-5	-	TRBD1
CASSSLTGRPYEQYF	TGTGCCAGCAGCTCGCTGACAGGGAGGCCGTATGAGCAGTACTTC	TRBV7-2	TRBJ2-7	-	-
CASSRVRGSGANVLTF	TGTGCCAGCAGCCGAGTCCGGGGATCTGGGGCCAACGTCCTGACTTTC	TRBV7-2	TRBJ2-6	-	-
CASSFSGNYNEQFF	TGCGCCAGCAGCTTTAGCGGGAATTACAATGAGCAGTTCTTC	TRBV5-1	TRBJ2-1	few	TRBD2
CASSSTSGHRYQETQYF	TGTGCCAGCAGCTCTACCTCGGGACACCGGTACCAAGAGACCCAGTACTTC	TRBV7-6	TRBJ2-5	-	-
CASSLARLAGDNEQFF	TGTGCCAGCAGCTTAGCGCGACTAGCGGGAGACAATGAGCAGTTCTTC	TRBV7-9	TRBJ2-1	-	TRBD2
CASSLDQGGTSSPTEQFF	TGTGCCAGCAGCTTAGATCAGGGAGGGACTAGCTCCCCAACTGAGCAGTTCTTC	TRBV11-3	TRBJ2-1	-	TRBD2
CASSLLQGSHEKLFF	TGCGCCAGCAGCTTGTTACAGGGCTCTCATGAAAAACTGTTTTTT	TRBV5-1	TRBJ1-4	-	-
CASSSYRGRNTGELFF	TGTGCCAGCAGCTCATACAGGGGGCGAAACACCGGGGAGCTGTTTTTT	TRBV7-8	TRBJ2-2	once	TRBD1
CASSVMGQGTDTQYF	TGTGCCAGCAGCGTAATGGGACAGGGCACAGATACGCAGTATTTT	TRBV9	TRBJ2-3	-	TRBD1
CASSKSGTGVRDGYTF	TGTGCCAGCAGCAAATCTGGGACAGGCGTAAGGGATGGCTACACCTTC	TRBV7-2	TRBJ1-2	-	TRBD1
CASSLREYGYTF	TGTGCCAGCAGCTTACGGGAATATGGCTACACCTTC	TRBV5-6	TRBJ1-2	-	-
CASSESLGGRNEQYF	TGTGCCAGCAGTGAATCGTTAGGGGGAAGGAACGAGCAGTACTTC	TRBV2	TRBJ2-7	-	-
CASSPPGQGARQPQHF	TGTGCCAGCTCACCACCGGGACAGGGGGCGCGTCAGCCCCAGCATTTT	TRBV18	TRBJ1-5	-	TRBD1
CASSQEPGSSNQPQHF	TGCGCCAGCAGCCAAGAACCAGGGTCTAGCAATCAGCCCCAGCATTTT	TRBV4-1	TRBJ1-5	few	-
CASTQGRGGATEAFF	TGTGCCAGTACCCAGGGCAGAGGGGGTGCGACTGAAGCTTTCTTT	TRBV19	TRBJ1-1	-	-
CASSLPGTKGKLFF	TGTGCCAGCAGCCTGCCGGGGACTAAGGGAAAACTGTTTTTT	TRBV27	TRBJ1-4	-	-
CASSEASSYNEQFF	TGTGCCAGCAGTGAGGCGAGCTCCTACAATGAGCAGTTCTTC	TRBV27	TRBJ2-1	once	-
CASSPIVKNEQYF	TGTGCCAGCTCACCGATAGTTAAAAACGAGCAGTACTTC	TRBV18	TRBJ2-7	-	-
CASSTLAVGREQFF	TGTGCCAGTAGTACCCTAGCGGTCGGTAGAGAGCAGTTCTTC	TRBV19	TRBJ2-1	-	TRBD2
CASSESSGGEETQYF	TGTGCCAGCAGTGAGTCTAGCGGGGGGGAAGAGACCCAGTACTTC	TRBV2	TRBJ2-5	-	TRBD2
CASSWLVSGGGEQYF	TGTGCCAGCAGCTGGCTTGTTAGCGGGGGGGGCGAGCAGTACTTC	TRBV7-2	TRBJ2-7	-	TRBD2
CASSTTGRKSYGYTF	TGTGCCAGCAGCACGACAGGGCGGAAGAGCTATGGCTACACCTTC	TRBV13	TRBJ1-2	-	TRBD1
CASSLAASGLQETQYF	TGTGCCAGCAGCTTGGCGGCTAGCGGGCTACAAGAGACCCAGTACTTC	TRBV5-6	TRBJ2-5	-	TRBD2